These 18 T cell receptor beta chains were all obtained from the same sample, sequenced in a study of shared clonotypes between healthy human individuals. The naive CD8 population came from CD45RO-negative cells selected for CCR7, without terminally differentiated effector memory CD45RA+ cells. Sequencing was performed with immunoSEQ multiplex PCR; in TCRdb, only in-frame clones are kept and a portion is missing. The sample has around 2,000,000 clones, just over 90% seen once. Input material: naive CD8+ T cells from PBMCs. The receptor source for this set is a man aged 18 to 30 in good health. Some clones in this sample may be carry-over from other donors' samples.

The J gene is TRBJ1-1, the V gene TRBV6-1, with a possible D match to TRBD1 (5 bases). Germline V gene data show CDR1 as MNHNS and CDR2 as SASEGT. V lost 4 bases, J lost 0 bases, and 18 bases lay in between. The CDR3 is 17 amino acids. As DNA, the CDR3 is TGTGCCAGCAGTGTCTATAGCGCGGGGGGGTTGAACACTGAAGCTTTCTTT. Protein: CASSVYSAGGLNTEAFF.

V usage is TRBV19 and J usage is TRBJ1-1; D not resolved. Germline CDR1 reads LNHDA; CDR2 reads SQIVND (reference sequence). The CDR3 totals 14 residues. V was clipped by 7 bases and J by 4 bases, with 16 bases between them. CDR3 nucleotide sequence: TGTGCCAGTATCCCCCGTCGGGGAGCCACTGAAGCTTTCTTT. Its translation is CASIPRRGATEAFF.

The chain has TRBV9 and TRBJ2-7; TRBD2 is a possible D gene (7 bases). CDR1 and CDR2 (germline): SGDLS, YYNGEE. V was cut by 1 base and J by 2 bases, with 16 bases left in between. The CDR3 is made up of 16 amino acids. CDR3 sequence reads: CASSVRGASGPYEQYF. In DNA form, the CDR3 reads TGTGCCAGCAGCGTAAGGGGGGCTAGCGGACCCTACGAGCAGTACTTC.

This rearrangement joins TRBV7-8 to TRBJ2-1; 10 bases are shared with TRBD2. The CDR3 is 14 residues long. CDR1 is SGHVS and CDR2 is FQNEAQ in the germline V gene. V lost 2 bases and J lost 8; bases outside the gene matches: 3. This chain's CDR3 is CASSLSGRAYEQFF. The CDR3 DNA is TGTGCCAGCAGCTTAAGCGGGAGGGCCTATGAGCAGTTCTTC.

The gene calls are TRBV27 and TRBJ2-7, with 7 bases matching TRBD1. The CDR3 length is 14 residues. The germline CDR1 and CDR2 sequences are MNHEY and SMNVEV (reference sequence). Trimming at V came to 5 bases and at J to 4 bases, leaving 8 bases not matched to a gene. In DNA form, the CDR3 reads TGTGCCAGCAGTCCCAATCGGGACAGTTACGAGCAGTACTTC. Translated, it gives CASSPNRDSYEQYF.

As concerns this clone: Additional DNA sequences in this sample encode the identical CDR3. V and J are TRBV7-9 and TRBJ2-5, with D unresolved. CDR3 length: 14 amino acids. The germline V gene has CDR1 SEHNR and CDR2 FQNEAQ (reference sequence). V was cut by 5 bases and J by 1 base, with 11 bases left in between. CDR3 DNA sequence: TGTGCCAGCAGCCCGCCCGGCGGCCAAGAGACCCAGTACTTC. This translates into CASSPPGGQETQYF.

This chain joins TRBV5-1 and TRBJ2-7, with D tentatively TRBD1 (5 bases). Germline V gives CDR1 SGHRS, CDR2 YFSETQ. The CDR3 length is 12 residues. V was shortened by 5 bases and J by 6 bases, with 12 bases between the two germline ends. Written as DNA, the CDR3 is TGCGCCAGCAGAGAGACAGCTCTCGAGCAGTACTTC. This gives the protein CASRETALEQYF.

This chain connects TRBV29-1 to TRBJ2-1; D ambiguous. This CDR3 has 10 residues. Trimming took 5 bases from V and 11 from J, leaving 10 bases between them. From germline, CDR1 is SQVTM and CDR2 ANQGSEA. This chain's CDR3 is CSVYHGQQFF. CDR3 bases: TGCAGCGTTTATCATGGTCAGCAGTTCTTC.

This clone showed up just once. The V and J genes are TRBV19 and TRBJ2-4; 8 bases align to TRBD2. This CDR3 has 14 residues. Per germline, CDR1 LNHDA and CDR2 SQIVND (reference sequence). V shed 8 bases, J shed 6 bases, and the junction held 9 bases outside the gene matches. The CDR3 DNA reads as TGTGCCAGTGAAACCGGGAGGGGGGCAAACATTCAGTACTTC. Its protein product is CASETGRGANIQYF.

The chain recombines TRBV7-9 with TRBJ1-2; the match to TRBD1 covers 10 bases. CDR3 length: 14 residues. With V trimmed by 8 bases and J by 3 bases, 6 bases remained unmatched. Germline CDR1 SEHNR, CDR2 FQNEAQ (reference sequence). CDR3 residues: CASRGTGAYYGYTF. The DNA of the CDR3 is TGTGCCAGCCGAGGGACAGGGGCTTACTATGGCTACACCTTC.

This chain uses TRBV19 with TRBJ2-7; D gene unclear. CDR1 is LNHDA, CDR2 SQIVND, per germline (reference sequence). The CDR3 has 13 residues. Trimming stripped 5 bases from V and 6 bases from J, with 14 bases between. For the CDR3, the DNA is TGTGCCAGTAGTTCCTCCGAACCGGCCGAGCAGTACTTC. Protein: CASSSSEPAEQYF. Complete variable domain (other parts from reference TRBV19 and TRBJ2-7): DGGITQSPKYLFRKEGQNVTLSCEQNLNHDAMYWYRQDPGQGLRLIYYSQIVNDFQKGDIAEGYSVSREKKESFPLTVTSAQKNPTAFYLCASSSSEPAEQYFGPGTRLTVT.

The chain employs TRBV6-6 and TRBJ2-7, with 7 bases matching TRBD1. Germline CDR1 reads MNHNY; CDR2 reads SVGAGI (reference sequence). J gave up 2 bases and V 0 bases, and 4 bases lay outside the gene matches. The CDR3 is 15 amino acids. The CDR3 protein is CASSYSPDRTYEQYF. The CDR3 DNA reads as TGTGCCAGCAGTTACTCGCCGGACAGGACCTACGAGCAGTACTTC.

The chain joins TRBV28 to TRBJ2-3; D possibly corresponds to TRBD2 (5 bases). The CDR3 contains 16 residues. Trimming removed 5 bases from V and 0 bases from J, with 15 bases in between. CDR1 is MDHEN, CDR2 SYDVKM, per germline. The CDR3 loop is CASSAPPTSSTDTQYF. Here the CDR3 DNA reads TGTGCCAGCAGTGCCCCCCCCACTAGTAGCACAGATACGCAGTATTTT.

The rearrangement joins TRBV28 to TRBJ1-2; D possibly corresponds to TRBD1 (5 bases). The CDR3 is made up of 17 amino acids. V was cut by 1 base and J by 4 bases, with 19 bases left in between. The germline V gene has CDR1 MDHEN and CDR2 SYDVKM. The CDR3 loop reads CASSLYSLGQGIYGYTF. In nucleotides, the CDR3 is TGTGCCAGCAGTTTATACAGTCTGGGTCAGGGAATCTATGGCTACACCTTC.

V usage is TRBV4-3 and J usage is TRBJ2-5; TRBD2 agrees at 7 bases. J gave up 2 bases and V 2 bases, and 8 bases lay outside the gene matches. The CDR3 is made up of 16 amino acids. Germline values: CDR1 LGHNA, CDR2 YSLEER. The CDR3 DNA reads TGCGCCAGCAGCCAAACCCTTTGGGGGGGTCAAGAGACCCAGTACTTC. This gives the protein CASSQTLWGGQETQYF.

The chain combines TRBV28 with TRBJ2-5; TRBD2 aligns across 11 bases. CDR1 MDHEN and CDR2 SYDVKM come from the germline V gene. CDR3 size: 16 residues. The trim removed 5 bases at V and 2 bases at J, leaving 7 bases unmatched. CDR3: CASSPGTSGPQETQYF. For the CDR3, the DNA is TGTGCCAGCAGTCCGGGGACTAGCGGACCTCAAGAGACCCAGTACTTC.

The chain joins TRBV5-1 to TRBJ1-4; TRBD1 matches at 7 bases. V lost 4 bases and J lost 1; bases outside the gene matches: 7. The germline CDR1 and CDR2 sequences are SGHRS and YFSETQ. The CDR3 sequence is 16 residues long. CDR3 sequence: CASSQGQQITNEKLFF. The CDR3, as DNA: TGCGCCAGCAGCCAGGGACAGCAGATAACTAATGAAAAACTGTTTTTT.

In this sample, this clone turned up once. The V and J genes are TRBV7-9 and TRBJ2-1; TRBD2 agrees at 13 bases. CDR1 and CDR2 from the germline V gene are SEHNR and FQNEAQ (reference sequence). V was pared by 5 bases and J by 6 bases, with 4 bases of the junction left unmatched. The CDR3 has 15 residues. The CDR3 is CASSLLAGGRNEQFF. The CDR3 DNA sequence: TGTGCCAGCAGCCTACTAGCGGGAGGGCGCAATGAGCAGTTCTTC.